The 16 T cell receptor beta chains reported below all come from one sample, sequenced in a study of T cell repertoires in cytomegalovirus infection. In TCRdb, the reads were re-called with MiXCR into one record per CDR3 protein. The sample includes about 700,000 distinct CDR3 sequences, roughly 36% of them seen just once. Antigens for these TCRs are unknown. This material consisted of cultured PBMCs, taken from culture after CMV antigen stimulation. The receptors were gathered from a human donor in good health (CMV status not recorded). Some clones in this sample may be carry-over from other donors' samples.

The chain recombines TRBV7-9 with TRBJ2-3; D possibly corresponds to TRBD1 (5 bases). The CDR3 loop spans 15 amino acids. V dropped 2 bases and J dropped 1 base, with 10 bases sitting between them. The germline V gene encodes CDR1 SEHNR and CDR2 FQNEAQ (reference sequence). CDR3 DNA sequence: TGTGCCAGCAGCTTATTTGGGGCGGGCACAGATACGCAGTATTTT. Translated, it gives CASSLFGAGTDTQYF.

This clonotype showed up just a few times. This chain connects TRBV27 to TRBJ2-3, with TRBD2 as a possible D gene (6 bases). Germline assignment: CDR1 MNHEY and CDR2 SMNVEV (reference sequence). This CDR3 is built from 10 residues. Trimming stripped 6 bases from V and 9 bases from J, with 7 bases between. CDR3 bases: TGTGCCAGCAGGGGGAGGACGCAGTATTTT. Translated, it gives CASRGRTQYF.

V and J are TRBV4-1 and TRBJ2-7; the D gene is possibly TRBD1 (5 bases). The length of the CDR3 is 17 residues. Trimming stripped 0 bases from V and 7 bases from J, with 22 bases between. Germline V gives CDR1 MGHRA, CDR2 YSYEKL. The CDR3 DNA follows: TGCGCCAGCAGCCAAGATCCCCGTAGGGGCTACCCCTTTGAGCAGTACTTC. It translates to CASSQDPRRGYPFEQYF.

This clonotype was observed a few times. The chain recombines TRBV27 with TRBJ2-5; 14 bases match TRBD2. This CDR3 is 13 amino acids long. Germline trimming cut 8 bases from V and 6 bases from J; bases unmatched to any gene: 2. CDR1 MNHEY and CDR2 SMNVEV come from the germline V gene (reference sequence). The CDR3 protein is CASRLAGGKTQYF. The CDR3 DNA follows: TGTGCCAGCCGACTAGCGGGGGGGAAGACCCAGTACTTC.

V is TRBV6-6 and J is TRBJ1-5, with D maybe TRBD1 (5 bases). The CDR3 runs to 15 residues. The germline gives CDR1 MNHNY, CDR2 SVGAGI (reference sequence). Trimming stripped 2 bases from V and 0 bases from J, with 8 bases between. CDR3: CASSYQTDSNQPQHF. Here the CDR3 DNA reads TGTGCCAGCAGTTACCAGACAGATAGCAATCAGCCCCAGCATTTT.

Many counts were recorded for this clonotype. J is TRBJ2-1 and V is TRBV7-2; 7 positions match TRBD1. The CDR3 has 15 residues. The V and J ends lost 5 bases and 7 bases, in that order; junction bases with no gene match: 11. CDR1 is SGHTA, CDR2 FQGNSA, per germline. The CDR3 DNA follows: TGTGCCAGCAGCACAGGGGACACCCTGGTGAATGAGCAGTTCTTC. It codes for CASSTGDTLVNEQFF.

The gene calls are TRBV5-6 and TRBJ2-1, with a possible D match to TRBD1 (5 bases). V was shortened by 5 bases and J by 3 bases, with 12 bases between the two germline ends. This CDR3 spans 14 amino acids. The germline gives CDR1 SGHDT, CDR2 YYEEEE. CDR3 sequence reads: CASRSGIFYNEQFF. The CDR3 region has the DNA TGTGCCAGCAGATCAGGGATCTTCTACAATGAGCAGTTCTTC.

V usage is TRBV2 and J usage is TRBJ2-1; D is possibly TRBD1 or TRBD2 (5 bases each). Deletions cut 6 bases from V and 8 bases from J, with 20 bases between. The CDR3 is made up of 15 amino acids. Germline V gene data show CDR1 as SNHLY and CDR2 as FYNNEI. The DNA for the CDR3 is TGTGCCAGCAGAATCATGGCTGCAGAGGGGTATGAGCAGTTCTTC. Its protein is CASRIMAAEGYEQFF.

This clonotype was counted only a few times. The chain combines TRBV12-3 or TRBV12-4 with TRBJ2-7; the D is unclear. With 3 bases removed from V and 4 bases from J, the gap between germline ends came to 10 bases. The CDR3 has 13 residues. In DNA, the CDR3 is TGTGCCAGCAGTTTTGGCAGCCATTACGAGCAGTACTTC. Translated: CASSFGSHYEQYF.

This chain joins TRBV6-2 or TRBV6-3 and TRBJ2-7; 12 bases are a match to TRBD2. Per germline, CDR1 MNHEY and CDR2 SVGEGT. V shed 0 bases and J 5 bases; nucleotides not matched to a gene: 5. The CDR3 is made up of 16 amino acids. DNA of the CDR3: TGTGCCAGCAGTTACTCGACTAGCGGGGGACCCCACGAGCAGTACTTC. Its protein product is CASSYSTSGGPHEQYF.

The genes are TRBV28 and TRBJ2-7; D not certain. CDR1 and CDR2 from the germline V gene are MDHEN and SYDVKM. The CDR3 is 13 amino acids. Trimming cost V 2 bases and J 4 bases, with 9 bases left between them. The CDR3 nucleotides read TGTGCCAGCAGTTTAATCTCAGAATACGAGCAGTACTTC. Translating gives CASSLISEYEQYF.

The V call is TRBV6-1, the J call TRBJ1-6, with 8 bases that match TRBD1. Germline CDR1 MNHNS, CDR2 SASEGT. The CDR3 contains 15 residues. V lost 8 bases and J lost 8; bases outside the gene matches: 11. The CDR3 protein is CASGVRGRSDSPLHF. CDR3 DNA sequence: TGTGCCAGCGGGGTCAGGGGGCGGTCAGATTCACCCCTCCACTTT.

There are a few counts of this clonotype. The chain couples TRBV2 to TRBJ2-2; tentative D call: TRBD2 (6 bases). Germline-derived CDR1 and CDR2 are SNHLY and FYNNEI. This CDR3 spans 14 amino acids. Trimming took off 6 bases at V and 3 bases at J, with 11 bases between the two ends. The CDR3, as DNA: TGTGCCAGCAGAGGAGGGCCAGACACCGGGGAGCTGTTTTTT. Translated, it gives CASRGGPDTGELFF. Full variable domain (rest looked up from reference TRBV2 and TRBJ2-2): EPEVTQTPSHQVTQMGQEVILRCVPISNHLYFYWYRQILGQKVEFLVSFYNNEISEKSEIFDDQFSVERPDGSNFTLKIRSTKLEDSAMYFCASRGGPDTGELFFGEGSRLTVL.

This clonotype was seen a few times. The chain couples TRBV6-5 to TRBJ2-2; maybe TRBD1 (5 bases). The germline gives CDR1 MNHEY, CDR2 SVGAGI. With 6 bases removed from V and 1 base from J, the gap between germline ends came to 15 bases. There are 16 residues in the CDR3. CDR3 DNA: TGTGCCAGCAGAGGGGCGGCAGGAGTGAACACCGGGGAGCTGTTTTTT. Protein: CASRGAAGVNTGELFF.

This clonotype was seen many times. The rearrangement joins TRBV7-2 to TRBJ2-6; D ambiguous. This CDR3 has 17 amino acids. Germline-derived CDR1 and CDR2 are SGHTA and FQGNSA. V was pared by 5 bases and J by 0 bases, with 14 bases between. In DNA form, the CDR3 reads TGTGCCAGCAGCCCCCTGTTCTTAGGCTCTGGGGCCAACGTCCTGACTTTC. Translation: CASSPLFLGSGANVLTF.

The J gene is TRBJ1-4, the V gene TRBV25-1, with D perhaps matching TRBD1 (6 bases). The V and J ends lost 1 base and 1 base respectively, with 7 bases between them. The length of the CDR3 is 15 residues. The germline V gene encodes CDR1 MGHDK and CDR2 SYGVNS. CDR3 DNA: TGTGCCAGCAGTGAATCCAGGGGAACTAATGAAAAACTGTTTTTT. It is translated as CASSESRGTNEKLFF.